This T cell receptor (beta chain) was recorded in a study of T cells in Graves' hyperthyroidism and ophthalmopathy. In germline, CDR1 is SEHNR, CDR2 FQNEAQ (reference sequence). V lost 1 base and J lost 5, with 12 bases in between. CDR3 length: 14 amino acids. Findings and caveats of the study: Researchers found most expanded thyroid clonotypes above 0.001 in blood as well. Model predictions of ophthalmopathy came a median approximately 6.5 months before onset.

TCR beta CDR3 sequences were amplified from RNA transcripts. A first-round RT-PCR of the TCR CDR3 used the HTBI primer set. Using its own MiXCR run on the multiplex PCR reads, TCRdb lists one record per CDR3 protein. Of approximately 610,000 distinct CDR3 sequences detected, roughly 14% appear once; the ten largest clones hold about 3.9%. Details on this clonotype: Its antigen is not identified.

From more than 9.5 ml of fresh peripheral blood, PBMCs were isolated. The chain employs TRBV7-9 and TRBJ2-7; perhaps TRBD2 as D (6 bases). Sample: blood. The clonotype originates from a woman between 40 and 55 years old with Graves' ophthalmopathy. Here the CDR3 reads CASSLGRAGHEQYF. DNA of the CDR3: TGTGCCAGCAGCTTAGGGCGGGCGGGGCACGAGCAGTACTTC. Based on the CDR3 plus reference TRBV7-9 and TRBJ2-7, the full variable domain is DTGVSQNPRHKITKRGQNVTFRCDPISEHNRLYWYRQTLGQGPEFLTYFQNEAQLEKSRLLSDRFSAERPKGSFSTLEIQRTEQGDSAMYLCASSLGRAGHEQYFGPGTRLTVT.